This record concerns one T cell receptor beta chain sequence. Germline trimming cut 4 bases from V and 3 bases from J; bases unmatched to any gene: 7. Germline lookup yields CDR1 SGHDT and CDR2 YYEEEE. The CDR3 covers 15 residues. This entry comes from a study of blood T cell repertoires in COVID-19. Study summary: COVID-19 samples, acute and convalescent, were from the United States, Italy and Spain. PBMCs, B-cell-depleted T cells, or T cells provided the cDNA or gDNA that made up the material.

In the authors' workflow: Reference gene primer amplification yielded estimated nucleated cell counts. The data were produced by immunoSEQ multiplex PCR, yet TCRdb's version contains in-frame clones alone and is incomplete. That table gives V, J and clone size, and the DNA gave D and trimming. The sample has around 50,000 clones, roughly 83% seen once. The sequenced material came from peripheral blood. The TCR was taken from a woman aged 80 or over with acute or convalescent COVID-19. The chain recombines TRBV5-6 with TRBJ1-5, with 7 positions matching TRBD1. This CDR3 is CASSTLGQLNQPQHF. The CDR3 DNA sequence: TGTGCCAGCAGCACCTTGGGACAGCTCAATCAGCCCCAGCATTTT.